This T cell receptor beta chain was sequenced in a study of shared clonotypes between healthy human individuals. Only Caucasian adults living in Nashville, Tennessee made up the donor group. Genomic DNA came from tens of millions of PBMCs in unsorted samples. Germline lookup yields CDR1 SGHRS and CDR2 YFSETQ. The CDR3 sequence is 15 residues long. Genomic DNA of each subset was evenly split across several immunoSEQ plates. Only in-frame clones appear in the TCRdb table, and some are missing; sequencing was by immunoSEQ multiplex PCR. This sample has fewer than 600,000 clones, with about four fifths found just once.

This sequence joins TRBV5-1 and TRBJ2-5; tentative D call: TRBD2 (6 bases). TRBJ2-7 explains the end of the DNA better; the J call may be wrong. This TCR was sampled from a woman between 35 and 50 years old in good health. Some clones in this sample may be carry-over from other donors' samples. The sequenced material came from PBMCs. CDR3 protein: CASSSTGLRSYEQYF. CDR3 bases: TGCGCCAGCAGCTCAACGGGACTCCGCTCCTACGAGCAGTACTTC.